This entry lists 8 T cell receptor beta chains sequenced from one sample in a study of blood T cell repertoires in COVID-19. Measured with immunoSEQ multiplex PCR; TCRdb has only the in-frame clones, and not every one. The sample includes 130,000 to 150,000 clones, around four fifths seen only once; the top ten take under 3%. Sequencing used peripheral blood. The source of these receptors is a woman aged 40 to 50 with active or convalescent COVID-19.

V gene TRBV5-1 combines with J gene TRBJ2-7; D ambiguous. The germline V gene has CDR1 SGHRS and CDR2 YFSETQ. This CDR3 spans 15 amino acids. Trimming took 0 bases from V and 1 from J, leaving 11 bases between them. CDR3 sequence: CASSLELSGSYEQYF. CDR3 sequence (DNA): TGCGCCAGCAGCTTGGAACTTTCGGGTTCCTACGAGCAGTACTTC.

This clone was recorded a few times. The chain is built from TRBV5-8 and TRBJ1-4, with 7 bases fitting TRBD1. In germline, CDR1 is SGHTS, CDR2 YDEGEE. The J segment lost 8 bases and the V segment lost 4 bases, leaving 11 bases of the junction unmatched. There are 15 residues in the CDR3. CDR3 in DNA: TGTGCCAGCAGCCATTCCGGGACAGCGGGCGAAAAACTGTTTTTT. Translated, it gives CASSHSGTAGEKLFF.

The gene calls are TRBV3-1 (or the pseudogene TRBV3-2) and TRBJ1-1; 7 nucleotides agree with TRBD1. The CDR3 spans 13 residues. V lost 4 bases and J lost 5; bases outside the gene matches: 4. In germline, CDR1 is LGHDT, CDR2 YNNKEL (reference sequence). CDR3 bases: TGTGCCAGCAGCCTGACAGGGTATACTGAAGCTTTCTTT. Translating gives CASSLTGYTEAFF.

The V gene is TRBV19, the J gene TRBJ2-6, with 9 bases aligning to TRBD1. With V trimmed by 3 bases and J by 4 bases, 7 bases remained unmatched. The length of the CDR3 is 17 residues. The germline V gene has CDR1 LNHDA and CDR2 SQIVND (reference sequence). Here the CDR3 reads CASSIGQGRAGANVLTF. CDR3 nucleotides: TGTGCCAGTAGTATCGGACAGGGGAGGGCCGGGGCCAACGTCCTGACTTTC.

The chain employs TRBV6-6 and TRBJ1-4; tentative D call: TRBD1 (5 bases). The CDR3 is made up of 12 amino acids. Per germline, CDR1 MNHNY and CDR2 SVGAGI (reference sequence). V shed 2 bases and J shed 11 bases, with 9 bases lying between them. The CDR3 nucleotides are TGTGCCAGCAGTTACGGGGGGGAGAAACTGTTTTTT. Residues: CASSYGGEKLFF.

The genes are TRBV6-1 and TRBJ2-1; 9 nucleotides align to TRBD1. The trim removed 2 bases at V and 6 bases at J, leaving 5 bases unmatched. This CDR3 spans 15 amino acids. Germline CDR1 and CDR2: MNHNS and SASEGT. CDR3 nucleotides: TGTGCCAGCAGTGAACGGACAGGGGTATTCAATGAGCAGTTCTTC. Residues: CASSERTGVFNEQFF.

The rearrangement links TRBV10-3 to TRBJ2-7; 8 bases line up with TRBD2. This CDR3 spans 13 amino acids. The germline CDR1 and CDR2 sequences are ENHRY and SYGVKD. Losses at the gene ends were 7 bases for V and 4 bases for J; bases not matched to a gene: 6. The CDR3 sequence: CAIKREGLYEQYF. In nucleotides, the CDR3 is TGTGCCATCAAACGGGAGGGTTTATACGAGCAGTACTTC.

This clone was recorded a few times. V and J are TRBV3-1 (or the pseudogene TRBV3-2) and TRBJ2-3; 8 positions agree with TRBD2. Germline CDR1 LGHDT, CDR2 YNNKEL (reference sequence). This CDR3 contains 17 residues. The V gene end was trimmed by 1 base and the J gene end by 5 bases; junction bases not matched to a gene: 11. This CDR3 reads CASSQAGTSRKIDTQYF. In nucleotides, the CDR3 is TGTGCCAGCAGCCAAGCGGGGACTAGTCGTAAGATAGATACGCAGTATTTT.